What follows describes a single T cell receptor beta chain. Profiled with immunoSEQ multiplex PCR; TCRdb holds only in-frame clones, not every one. The repertoire includes some 140,000 clones, approximately 94% of them detected once, and 5% to 6.5% sits in the top ten. The source of the sample is a study of control samples from healthy donors and cancer patients. The sequenced sample was blood. This sequence originates from a man aged 40-55 years in good health.

The CDR3 DNA is TGTGCCAGCAGTGAAATCGGTATGGGTCTCGATAGGACCCAGTACTTC. It is translated as CASSEIGMGLDRTQYF. The chain links TRBV6-1 to TRBJ2-5; D is unclear. Between the trimmed V and J ends, which lost 2 bases and 7 bases, there was a span of 20 bases. This CDR3 contains 16 residues. Germline V gives CDR1 MNHNS, CDR2 SASEGT.